What follows are 27 T cell receptor beta chains derived from one specimen sequenced in a study of control samples from healthy donors and cancer patients. Some clones are missing from TCRdb's copy, which holds only in-frame ones; the method was immunoSEQ multiplex PCR. The data hold 230,000 or so clones, with about 94% observed a single time. Sequencing input: blood. The receptors here all came from a man aged 45-65 years in good health.

This chain links TRBV5-1 with TRBJ2-2, with 8 bases fitting TRBD1. CDR3 length: 15 residues. V shed 5 bases and J 0 bases; nucleotides not matched to a gene: 3. The V gene's germline CDR1 is SGHRS and CDR2 YFSETQ. CDR3 sequence: CASSGQGSNTGELFF. The CDR3 DNA reads as TGCGCCAGCAGTGGACAGGGTTCGAACACCGGGGAGCTGTTTTTT.

This clone was found once. The gene calls are TRBV25-1 and TRBJ2-7, with 8 bases that match TRBD2. Germline-derived CDR1 and CDR2 are MGHDK and SYGVNS. The CDR3 covers 17 residues. The V segment lost 1 base and the J segment 0 bases; nucleotides outside the gene matches: 8. The CDR3 DNA reads as TGTGCCAGCAGTGAATCCGGGGGGGGAATGAGCTCCTACGAGCAGTACTTC. It translates to CASSESGGGMSSYEQYF.

This chain joins TRBV7-3 and TRBJ1-2; the D gene is possibly TRBD1 (5 bases). The CDR3 runs to 15 residues. Germline CDR1 and CDR2: SGHTA and FQGTGA. Trimming left V 5 bases short and J 8 bases short, with 21 bases between. Here the CDR3 reads CASSPVDSRVRGYTF. The DNA of the CDR3 is TGTGCCAGCAGCCCGGTCGATAGCAGGGTCCGGGGCTACACCTTC. Filled out from reference TRBV7-3 and TRBJ1-2, the complete variable domain reads GAGVSQTPSNKVTEKGKYVELRCDPISGHTALYWYRQSLGQGPEFLIYFQGTGAADDSGLPNDRFFAVRPEGSVSTLKIQRTERGDSAVYLCASSPVDSRVRGYTFGSGTRLTVV.

This clone has only a few counts. The chain carries TRBV11-2 and TRBJ2-7; 8 nucleotides match TRBD1. Unmatched junction bases numbered 1, after V lost 5 bases and J lost 4 bases. CDR3 length equals 12 residues. CDR1 is SGHAT and CDR2 is FQNNGV in the germline V gene. CDR3 loop: CASSRQGYEQYV. The CDR3 coding sequence is TGTGCCAGCAGCCGACAGGGGTACGAGCAGTACGTC.

The chain combines TRBV2 with TRBJ1-2; D gene unclear. V lost 2 bases to trimming and J lost 7 bases, with 8 bases between them. The CDR3 is made up of 12 amino acids. Germline V gives CDR1 SNHLY, CDR2 FYNNEI. The DNA of the CDR3 is TGTGCCAGCAGTGAACGGTCGGGTGGCTACACCTTC. It codes for CASSERSGGYTF.

The gene calls are TRBV14 and TRBJ1-1, with no clear D. Trimming removed 4 bases at V and 0 bases at J, with 9 bases between. Germline CDR1 reads SGHDN; CDR2 reads FVKESK. The CDR3 length is 14 residues. The CDR3 sequence: CASSLQGLNTEAFF. Here the CDR3 DNA reads TGTGCCAGCAGCCTACAAGGATTGAACACTGAAGCTTTCTTT.

The chain joins TRBV5-1 to TRBJ2-2, with a weak D call TRBD2 (5 bases). V was trimmed by 0 bases and J by 3 bases, leaving 9 bases between them. Germline-derived CDR1 and CDR2 are SGHRS and YFSETQ. CDR3 length: 15 residues. The CDR3: CASSLVSRDTGELFF. The DNA for the CDR3 is TGCGCCAGCAGCTTGGTTTCGAGGGACACCGGGGAGCTGTTTTTT.

This chain connects TRBV27 to TRBJ1-5; D not certain. Germline lookup yields CDR1 MNHEY and CDR2 SMNVEV (reference sequence). This CDR3 spans 16 amino acids. The V end lost 6 bases, the J end lost 4 bases, and 19 bases lay between the germline ends. CDR3 bases: TGTGCCAGCAGCCCGCTTTTGCTGAGTTCTAATCAGCCCCAGCATTTT. Translated: CASSPLLLSSNQPQHF.

This clone has a count of ten or more. CDR3 loop: CASSDRLAGGPRADTQYF. CDR3 coding DNA: TGCGCCAGCAGTGATCGACTAGCGGGGGGGCCGAGGGCAGATACGCAGTATTTT. The chain has TRBV10-2 and TRBJ2-3; 14 nucleotides align to TRBD2. V gave up 3 bases and J gave up 4 bases; unmatched junction bases: 9. The CDR3 is 18 residues long. Germline V gene lookup returns CDR1 WSHSY and CDR2 SAAADI.

V gene TRBV2 combines with J gene TRBJ2-7; no clear D. V was shortened by 9 bases and J by 6 bases, with 18 bases between the two germline ends. Looked up from germline, CDR1 is SNHLY and CDR2 is FYNNEI. This CDR3 region has 13 residues. CDR3 DNA sequence: TGTGCCAGGTCGGAAAAGGGAATGCGCGAGCAGTACTTC. It translates to CARSEKGMREQYF.

The chain employs TRBV7-2 and TRBJ2-2; 7 bases align to TRBD2. This CDR3 has 13 amino acids. Germline CDR1 SGHTA, CDR2 FQGNSA. V lost 10 bases and J lost 8; bases outside the gene matches: 10. The CDR3 region has the DNA TGTGCCACCGCACTAGCGCGGTCGGGGGAGCTGTTTTTT. Its protein is CATALARSGELFF.

DNA of the CDR3: TGCGCCAGCAGCACTGGGCCCCGACAGGGGGATAATTCACCCCTCCACTTT. Translation gives CASSTGPRQGDNSPLHF. V gene TRBV5-1 combines with J gene TRBJ1-6; TRBD1 aligns across 9 bases. The V gene's germline CDR1 is SGHRS and CDR2 YFSETQ. V lost 4 bases, J lost 5 bases, and 10 bases stayed unmatched. The CDR3 totals 17 residues.

V is TRBV9 and J is TRBJ1-4; the D gene is possibly TRBD1 (5 bases). The CDR3 is 14 residues long. Germline V CDR1 and CDR2: SGDLS, YYNGEE. Trimming shortened V by 3 bases and J by 4 bases, and 10 bases separated the two germline ends. In DNA, the CDR3 is TGTGCCAGCAGCGATAGACAGTATAATGAAAAACTGTTTTTT. Encoded protein: CASSDRQYNEKLFF.

The chain recombines TRBV7-9 with TRBJ2-7; 7 bases map to TRBD1. Germline trimming cut 0 bases from V and 6 bases from J; bases unmatched to any gene: 5. CDR3 size: 14 residues. From germline, CDR1 is SEHNR and CDR2 FQNEAQ (reference sequence). For the CDR3, the DNA is TGTGCCAGCAGCTTAGCAGGGGGCCCGGGCGAGCAGTACTTC. This encodes CASSLAGGPGEQYF.

The J gene is TRBJ2-2, the V gene TRBV9; TRBD1 aligns across 9 bases. J was trimmed by 3 bases and V by 4 bases; bases with no gene match: 13. Germline assignment: CDR1 SGDLS and CDR2 YYNGEE. The CDR3 is made up of 18 amino acids. CDR3 sequence reads: CASSPRRRTGVDTGELFF. The CDR3 bases are TGTGCCAGCAGCCCCCGTCGCCGGACAGGGGTGGACACCGGGGAGCTGTTTTTT.

The rearrangement links TRBV4-1 to TRBJ1-2; a weak D match, TRBD1 (5 bases). Trimming stripped 2 bases from V and 8 bases from J, with 9 bases between. CDR1 and CDR2 from the germline V gene are MGHRA and YSYEKL. This CDR3 is 12 amino acids long. In DNA form, the CDR3 reads TGCGCCAGCAGCCAATGGGACTCGGGCTACACCTTC. This translates into CASSQWDSGYTF.

The V and J genes are TRBV12-3 or TRBV12-4 and TRBJ1-2; TRBD1 might be the D (5 bases). The CDR3 extends over 13 amino acids. V lost 7 bases, J lost 2 bases, and 11 bases lay in between. CDR3 in DNA: TGTGCCAGCACTTGGGAGGGGAACTATGGCTACACCTTC. Its protein product is CASTWEGNYGYTF.

This chain uses TRBV28 with TRBJ2-2; D call uncertain. The CDR3 loop spans 12 amino acids. Germline values: CDR1 MDHEN, CDR2 SYDVKM. Between the trimmed V and J ends, which lost 6 bases and 8 bases, there was a span of 10 bases. DNA of the CDR3: TGTGCCAGCAGGCCCCCGTATGGGGAGCTGTTTTTT. Its protein product is CASRPPYGELFF.

This chain uses TRBV7-8 with TRBJ1-4; 7 bases are shared with TRBD1. From germline, CDR1 is SGHVS and CDR2 FQNEAQ. V lost 0 bases to trimming and J lost 6 bases; unmatched junction nucleotides: 13. This CDR3 spans 18 amino acids. CDR3 sequence: CASSLALGRTGEYEKLFF. The CDR3 bases are TGTGCCAGCAGCTTAGCGTTGGGTAGAACAGGGGAGTATGAAAAACTGTTTTTT.

The chain uses TRBV30 and TRBJ2-2; 9 bases are a match to TRBD2. Germline CDR1 and CDR2: GTSNPN and SVGIG (reference sequence). This CDR3 has 14 residues. Trimming at V came to 4 bases and at J to 8 bases, leaving 8 bases not matched to a gene. CDR3 in DNA: TGTGCCTGGACTAGCGGGGCCTGGAGGGGGGAGCTGTTTTTT. Residues: CAWTSGAWRGELFF.

This chain joins TRBV5-4 and TRBJ1-5, with D hard to call. This CDR3 region has 15 residues. V was pared by 0 bases and J by 4 bases, with 11 bases between. CDR1 SGHNT and CDR2 YYREEE come from the germline V gene (reference sequence). CDR3 sequence reads: CASSLVSWWNQPQHF. The CDR3 bases are TGTGCCAGCAGCTTGGTTTCTTGGTGGAATCAGCCCCAGCATTTT.

This sequence joins TRBV7-3 and TRBJ1-4; 10 bases agree with TRBD1. The V and J ends lost 5 bases and 8 bases, in that order; junction bases with no gene match: 8. CDR1 and CDR2 from the germline V gene are SGHTA and FQGTGA. CDR3 length equals 15 residues. The CDR3 reads CASSATGTGDEKLFF. The CDR3 DNA sequence: TGTGCCAGCAGCGCCACCGGGACAGGGGACGAAAAACTGTTTTTT.

The chain couples TRBV2 to TRBJ1-1, with TRBD1 identical over 7 bases. The V segment lost 6 bases and the J segment 6 bases; nucleotides outside the gene matches: 4. The CDR3 totals 12 residues. The germline V gene has CDR1 SNHLY and CDR2 FYNNEI. The CDR3 DNA reads TGTGCCAGCAGCCAAGGGGGCCCTGAAGCTTTCTTT. Amino acids: CASSQGGPEAFF. The full variable domain, with the rest looked up from reference TRBV2 and TRBJ1-1, is EPEVTQTPSHQVTQMGQEVILRCVPISNHLYFYWYRQILGQKVEFLVSFYNNEISEKSEIFDDQFSVERPDGSNFTLKIRSTKLEDSAMYFCASSQGGPEAFFGQGTRLTVV.

The chain links TRBV28 to TRBJ2-7, with D unresolved. Looked up from germline, CDR1 is MDHEN and CDR2 is SYDVKM. This CDR3 region has 13 residues. With 2 bases removed from V and 4 bases from J, the gap between germline ends came to 9 bases. The CDR3 DNA is TGTGCCAGCAGTTTACGAATTGGTTACGAGCAGTACTTC. Protein: CASSLRIGYEQYF.

V is TRBV18 and J is TRBJ1-1; D uncertain. V gave up 5 bases and J gave up 5 bases, with 18 bases separating them. The CDR3 is 15 amino acids. Germline V gives CDR1 KGHSH, CDR2 LQKENI. CDR3 bases: TGTGCCAGCTCAGAAAATGCGGGGATTAGAACTGAAGCTTTCTTT. Translated: CASSENAGIRTEAFF.

This chain joins TRBV5-1 and TRBJ2-1; D call uncertain. The V gene lost 5 bases and the J gene lost 5 bases, with 8 bases spanning the gap. The CDR3 is made up of 12 amino acids. Germline CDR1 and CDR2: SGHRS and YFSETQ. The CDR3 coding sequence is TGCGCCAGCAGGTATTGGAACAATGAGCAGTTCTTC. Residues: CASRYWNNEQFF.

This clone was seen only once. J is TRBJ1-5 and V is TRBV4-3; 8 nucleotides line up with TRBD1. Looked up from germline, CDR1 is LGHNA and CDR2 is YSLEER. The CDR3 consists of 19 residues. The trim removed 0 bases at V and 1 base at J, leaving 11 bases unmatched. The CDR3 region is CASSQEVRQGASSNQPQHF. DNA of the CDR3: TGCGCCAGCAGCCAAGAAGTACGTCAGGGGGCATCGAGCAATCAGCCCCAGCATTTT.